These 9 T cell receptor beta chains originate from one sample sequenced in a study of blood T cell repertoires in COVID-19 (TCRdb year 2020). The library relied on the immunoSEQ multiplex PCR assay. TCRdb obtained this table from immuneACCESS and retained in-frame rearrangements with V and J assigned. These tables miss some clones; where compared with another copy, unresolved V genes account for less than half of the shortfall, and the remainder is unexplained. The sample table holds roughly 200,000 clones, of which 86% were seen once. Of the sample, 3% to 3.5% is held by the ten largest clones. Source material: PBMCs or T cells enriched from blood (not recorded which). The source is a woman aged 45-65 years in a cohort exposed to, infected with or recovered from COVID-19 (not recorded which).

This chain uses TRBV28 with TRBJ1-4; possibly TRBD1 for D (5 bases). V was trimmed by 6 bases and J by 6 bases, leaving 20 bases between them. The CDR3 is 16 residues long. Germline-derived CDR1 and CDR2 are MDHEN and SYDVKM. The CDR3 here is CASRTLMGRGDEKLFF. CDR3 bases: TGTGCCAGCAGAACTTTAATGGGTCGGGGGGATGAAAAACTGTTTTTT. Looking up the rest from reference TRBV28 and TRBJ1-4 gives the full variable domain: DVKVTQSSRYLVKRTGEKVFLECVQDMDHENMFWYRQDPGLGLRLIYFSYDVKMKEKGDIPEGYSVSREKKERFSLILESASTNQTSMYLCASRTLMGRGDEKLFFGSGTQLSVL.

This clone was seen a single time. The genes are TRBV5-8 and TRBJ2-1; D remains unclear. CDR3 length: 15 amino acids. V was trimmed by 2 bases and J by 2 bases, leaving 11 bases between them. Germline V gene data show CDR1 as SGHTS and CDR2 as YDEGEE. This chain's CDR3 is CASSFLETTYNEQFF. In DNA, the CDR3 is TGTGCCAGCAGCTTCTTAGAAACCACCTACAATGAGCAGTTCTTC.

This clone was seen only once. This chain links TRBV10-1 with TRBJ2-7; a weak D match, TRBD1 (5 bases). Germline lookup yields CDR1 WNHNN and CDR2 SYGVQD (reference sequence). The CDR3 runs 16 residues. The V end was cut by 2 bases, the J end by 0 bases, with 14 bases between. The CDR3 region is CASSEPPGSISYEQYF. As DNA, the CDR3 is TGCGCCAGCAGTGAGCCCCCAGGGTCCATCTCCTACGAGCAGTACTTC.

This clone was detected only a few times. V usage is TRBV7-9 and J usage is TRBJ1-2; D call uncertain. Between the trimmed V and J ends, which lost 3 bases and 2 bases, there was a span of 13 bases. The CDR3 has 15 residues. CDR1 SEHNR and CDR2 FQNEAQ come from the germline V gene (reference sequence). As DNA, the CDR3 is TGTGCCAGCAGCTTGAGGGCACAGCCGAACTATGGCTACACCTTC. Translation: CASSLRAQPNYGYTF. Full variable domain (missing parts from reference TRBV7-9 and TRBJ1-2): DTGVSQNPRHKITKRGQNVTFRCDPISEHNRLYWYRQTLGQGPEFLTYFQNEAQLEKSRLLSDRFSAERPKGSFSTLEIQRTEQGDSAMYLCASSLRAQPNYGYTFGSGTRLTVV.

The genes are TRBV9 and TRBJ1-5, with D tentatively TRBD1 (5 bases). With 2 bases removed from V and 1 base from J, the gap between germline ends came to 10 bases. Germline lookup yields CDR1 SGDLS and CDR2 YYNGEE. The CDR3 contains 15 residues. CDR3: CASSVAGLSNQPQHF. In DNA form, the CDR3 reads TGTGCCAGCAGCGTCGCAGGGTTAAGCAATCAGCCCCAGCATTTT.

The chain combines TRBV5-6 with TRBJ2-3; TRBD2 aligns across 12 bases. CDR3 length: 18 amino acids. The junction had 15 bases not matched to a gene; V was cut back by 4 bases and J by 6 bases. Germline CDR1 reads SGHDT; CDR2 reads YYEEEE. The CDR3 reads CASSNTRTSGTRRDTQYF. The CDR3 bases are TGTGCCAGCAGCAACACCCGGACTAGCGGGACGAGAAGGGATACGCAGTATTTT.

This sequence joins TRBV11-2 and TRBJ1-6; 7 bases map to TRBD1. J gave up 3 bases and V 6 bases, and 5 bases lay outside the gene matches. Per the germline V gene, CDR1 is SGHAT and CDR2 is FQNNGV. This CDR3 has 15 residues. The CDR3 region is CASRETGNYNSPLHF. The CDR3 bases are TGTGCCAGCAGGGAGACAGGGAACTATAATTCACCCCTCCACTTT.

This sequence joins TRBV5-1 and TRBJ1-3, with 8 bases that match TRBD1. The length of the CDR3 is 14 residues. The junction had 7 bases not matched to a gene; V was cut back by 3 bases and J by 8 bases. Per the germline V gene, CDR1 is SGHRS and CDR2 is YFSETQ. The CDR3: CASSYSGGSDTIYF. CDR3 nucleotides: TGCGCCAGCAGCTATTCAGGGGGCTCAGACACCATATATTTT. Supplemented by reference TRBV5-1 and TRBJ1-3, the full variable domain reads KAGVTQTPRYLIKTRGQQVTLSCSPISGHRSVSWYQQTPGQGLQFLFEYFSETQRNKGNFPGRFSGRQFSNSRSEMNVSTLELGDSALYLCASSYSGGSDTIYFGEGSWLTVV.

CDR3 sequence: CASSQDARPLHF. CDR3 coding DNA: TGTGCCAGCAGCCAAGATGCCAGACCCCTCCACTTT. This chain links TRBV14 with TRBJ1-6; unclear D gene. The V end was cut by 0 bases, the J end by 12 bases, with 6 bases between. This CDR3 contains 12 residues. Looked up from germline, CDR1 is SGHDN and CDR2 is FVKESK.